This is a list of T cell receptor beta chains from one sample in a study of blood T cell repertoires in COVID-19. Assay: immunoSEQ multiplex PCR; the TCRdb copy retains only in-frame clones and omits some. The repertoire holds about 250,000 clones, approximately 82% seen once, with approximately 8.6% in the top ten. Specimen: peripheral blood. Receptor source: a man in his forties with active or convalescent COVID-19. Both conserved end residues are part of each CDR3. D genes are given only for firm matches. Only some rows state a clone size, as once, few, many or a class for expanded clones.

j_gene	abundance	d_gene	v_gene	CDR3aa	CDR3nt
TRBJ2-5	NA	NA	TRBV6-5	CASRRMKGETQYF	TGTGCCAGCAGGCGGATGAAGGGGGAGACCCAGTACTTC
TRBJ1-2	NA	TRBD1	TRBV6-6	CASSAQTGVNNGYTF	TGTGCCAGCAGTGCTCAGACAGGGGTTAATAATGGCTACACCTTC
TRBJ1-1	NA	TRBD1	TRBV4-2	CASSQEQGQTNTEAFF	TGTGCCAGCAGCCAAGAGCAGGGACAGACGAACACTGAAGCTTTCTTT
TRBJ2-3	NA	TRBD2	TRBV13	CASSSKREGNWMDTQYF	TGTGCCAGCAGCTCAAAGCGGGAGGGCAATTGGATGGATACGCAGTATTTT
TRBJ2-2	NA	TRBD2	TRBV4-1	CASSQVSVGLAGSNGELFF	TGCGCCAGCAGCCAAGTTTCGGTGGGACTAGCGGGAAGTAACGGGGAGCTGTTTTTT
TRBJ2-7	NA	NA	TRBV30	CAWNPGRGDEQYF	TGTGCCTGGAATCCTGGCAGGGGCGACGAGCAGTACTTC
TRBJ2-7	NA	TRBD2	TRBV4-2	CASSQDASGRAGDEQYF	TGTGCCAGCAGCCAAGACGCTAGCGGGAGGGCTGGAGACGAGCAGTACTTC
TRBJ1-1	NA	TRBD1	TRBV19	CASSIDQRAGGSTEAFF	TGTGCCAGTAGTATAGATCAAAGGGCAGGGGGAAGCACTGAAGCTTTCTTT
TRBJ2-3	NA	NA	TRBV25-1	CASSKPSGSDTQYF	TGTGCCAGCAGTAAACCCTCAGGGTCGGATACGCAGTATTTT
TRBJ1-5	NA	NA	TRBV19	CASSIVPQGNQPQHF	TGTGCCAGTAGTATAGTCCCCCAGGGCAATCAGCCCCAGCATTTT
TRBJ1-2	NA	TRBD1	TRBV6-5	CASTTTGGNIWGYTF	TGTGCCAGCACTACTACAGGGGGCAACATCTGGGGCTACACCTTC
TRBJ2-1	medium-sized	NA	TRBV19	CAVRDGEAYNEQFF	TGTGCCGTAAGAGACGGTGAGGCTTACAATGAGCAGTTCTTC
TRBJ2-7	once	NA	TRBV6-5	CASSYSGSSSYEQYF	TGTGCCAGCAGTTACTCGGGCAGTTCGTCCTACGAGCAGTACTTC
TRBJ1-2	NA	TRBD1	TRBV19	CASSTGTGYGYTF	TGTGCCAGTAGTACCGGGACAGGCTATGGCTACACCTTC
TRBJ2-3	NA	TRBD2	TRBV7-2	CASSPEGLAGGPYTQYF	TGTGCCAGCAGCCCGGAGGGACTAGCGGGAGGACCTTATACGCAGTATTTT
TRBJ2-5	NA	TRBD1	TRBV6-6	CASSYATGHQETQYF	TGTGCCAGCAGTTACGCGACAGGGCACCAAGAGACCCAGTACTTC
TRBJ1-1	NA	TRBD1	TRBV2	CASSPTGGSGAFF	TGTGCCAGCAGTCCGACAGGGGGTTCTGGAGCTTTCTTT
TRBJ2-1	NA	TRBD2	TRBV18	CASSVRLAEPNNEQFF	TGTGCCAGCTCAGTTCGACTAGCGGAACCTAACAATGAGCAGTTCTTC
TRBJ1-5	NA	NA	TRBV27	CASSKDSYGLPNQPQHF	TGTGCCAGCAGCAAAGATAGTTACGGACTGCCCAATCAGCCCCAGCATTTT
TRBJ1-2	NA	TRBD1	TRBV29-1	CSAFVPGQGPANYGYTF	TGCAGCGCGTTTGTCCCGGGACAGGGACCAGCTAACTATGGCTACACCTTC
TRBJ1-6	NA	TRBD1	TRBV2	CANRQGKEDNSPLHF	TGTGCCAATCGACAGGGCAAAGAGGATAATTCACCCCTCCACTTT
TRBJ2-7	NA	TRBD2	TRBV5-1	CASSGRTSGSYEQYF	TGCGCCAGCAGCGGAAGGACTAGCGGCTCCTACGAGCAGTACTTC
TRBJ2-3	few	TRBD1	TRBV7-9	CASSLVPVTGSTDTQYF	TGTGCCAGCAGCTTAGTCCCCGTGACAGGGAGCACAGATACGCAGTATTTT
TRBJ2-3	NA	TRBD2	TRBV3-1/TRBV3-2	CASSLPGGPDTQYF	TGTGCCAGCAGCCTTCCGGGAGGGCCAGATACGCAGTATTTT
TRBJ1-3	NA	NA	TRBV5-6	CASSLVGRGGNTIYF	TGTGCCAGCAGCTTGGTTGGCAGGGGTGGAAACACCATATATTTT
TRBJ2-7	NA	NA	TRBV5-1	CASSLGQATPEQYF	TGCGCCAGCAGCTTGGGACAGGCGACGCCCGAGCAGTACTTC
TRBJ1-5	once	NA	TRBV10-3	CAISEGGNSNQPQHF	TGTGCCATCAGTGAAGGGGGAAATAGCAATCAGCCCCAGCATTTT
TRBJ1-5	NA	NA	TRBV30	CAWSPRVNQPQHF	TGTGCCTGGAGTCCCAGGGTCAATCAGCCCCAGCATTTT
TRBJ1-6	NA	NA	TRBV27	CASSLSNSLIYNSPLHF	TGTGCCAGCAGTTTGTCCAACAGCTTAATCTATAATTCACCCCTCCACTTT
TRBJ1-2	few	TRBD1	TRBV7-2	CASSLQSQGVGYTF	TGTGCCAGCAGCTTACAGTCACAGGGGGTTGGCTACACCTTC
TRBJ1-1	once	NA	TRBV2	CASGAGFSTEAFF	TGTGCCAGCGGGGCGGGGTTTAGCACTGAAGCTTTCTTT
TRBJ2-3	NA	NA	TRBV6-2/TRBV6-3	CASSYGRADTQYF	TGTGCCAGCAGTTACGGGCGGGCAGATACGCAGTATTTT
TRBJ1-1	NA	TRBD1	TRBV5-1	CASSFFGQEKTEAFF	TGCGCCAGCAGCTTTTTTGGACAGGAAAAAACTGAAGCTTTCTTT
TRBJ2-4	NA	TRBD2	TRBV7-8	CASSDAGTSLAKNIQYF	TGTGCCAGCAGCGACGCCGGGACTAGCTTAGCCAAAAACATTCAGTACTTC
TRBJ2-7	NA	TRBD1	TRBV11-2	CASSLDLDRFYEQYF	TGTGCCAGCAGCTTAGATCTGGACAGGTTCTACGAGCAGTACTTC
TRBJ1-3	once	NA	TRBV30	CAWAGIGNTIYF	TGTGCCTGGGCGGGGATAGGAAACACCATATATTTT
TRBJ1-2	NA	NA	TRBV10-1	CASSPLVQGAGGYTF	TGCGCCAGCAGTCCCCTTGTACAGGGAGCAGGCGGCTACACCTTC
TRBJ1-2	NA	NA	TRBV19	CAIREKGGYTF	TGTGCCATTAGGGAGAAGGGGGGCTACACCTTC
TRBJ1-5	NA	NA	TRBV5-1	CASSPTENRNQPQHF	TGCGCCAGCAGCCCGACAGAAAATCGCAATCAGCCCCAGCATTTT
TRBJ2-7	NA	NA	TRBV30	CAWSIGITGSYEQYF	TGTGCCTGGAGTATCGGGATTACGGGCTCCTACGAGCAGTACTTC
TRBJ2-3	NA	NA	TRBV18	CASSPSGGPTDTQYF	TGTGCCAGCTCACCATCGGGGGGCCCCACAGATACGCAGTATTTT
TRBJ1-3	NA	NA	TRBV6-5	CASSSRTVHTIYF	TGTGCCAGCAGTTCCCGGACAGTCCACACCATATATTTT
TRBJ2-5	once	TRBD1	TRBV5-1	CASSSDRDWKETQYF	TGCGCCAGCAGCTCCGACAGGGATTGGAAAGAGACCCAGTACTTC
TRBJ2-7	NA	TRBD2	TRBV7-9	CASSLWEGSYEQYF	TGTGCCAGCAGCTTATGGGAGGGCTCCTACGAGCAGTACTTC
TRBJ1-2	NA	NA	TRBV2	CASSEVGPNYGYTF	TGTGCCAGCAGTGAAGTTGGGCCCAACTATGGCTACACCTTC
TRBJ1-4	NA	NA	TRBV5-1	CASSPSTDNHEKLFF	TGCGCCAGCAGCCCCTCGACAGATAACCATGAAAAACTGTTTTTT
TRBJ1-1	NA	NA	TRBV6-5	CASRTRHSDTEAFF	TGTGCCAGCAGGACCAGACATTCGGACACTGAAGCTTTCTTT
TRBJ1-2	NA	TRBD1	TRBV11-2	CASSFGTGGDFTYGYTF	TGTGCCAGCAGCTTCGGGACAGGAGGAGATTTTACATATGGCTACACCTTC
TRBJ2-7	NA	NA	TRBV11-2	CASSSTATSWFEQYF	TGTGCCAGCAGCTCGACGGCGACTAGTTGGTTCGAGCAGTACTTC
TRBJ1-1	NA	NA	TRBV11-2	CASSLAGDTEAFF	TGTGCCAGCAGCTTAGCCGGGGACACTGAAGCTTTCTTT
TRBJ2-5	NA	NA	TRBV6-1	CASSEHLSLSQYF	TGTGCCAGCAGTGAACACCTTTCCTTGAGCCAGTACTTC
TRBJ2-5	NA	TRBD1	TRBV7-6	CASSDQTGYGETQYF	TGTGCCAGCAGCGACCAGACAGGGTACGGCGAGACCCAGTACTTC
TRBJ1-1	NA	NA	TRBV19	CASGRNMNTEAFF	TGTGCCAGTGGCAGAAACATGAACACTGAAGCTTTCTTT
TRBJ2-1	NA	NA	TRBV7-8	CASSLEFTGDHNEQFF	TGTGCCAGCAGCTTAGAGTTCACGGGGGATCACAATGAGCAGTTCTTC
TRBJ2-7	NA	TRBD2	TRBV11-2	CASSAHLSGGTYEQYF	TGTGCCAGCAGCGCCCACCTTTCGGGAGGAACCTACGAGCAGTACTTC